One and the same sample provided the 12 T cell receptor beta chains below, sequenced in a study of cytomegalovirus exposure and HLA in healthy donors. The PCR had 60 Vbeta and 13 Jbeta primers. TCRdb keeps only in-frame clones here, not all; method: immunoSEQ multiplex PCR. Its clone listing holds around 140,000 clones. The sequenced sample consisted of PBMCs. The receptors originated from a male donor in good health and CMV-seronegative.

The genes are TRBV28 and TRBJ1-2, with D possibly being TRBD1 (5 bases). This CDR3 region has 16 residues. V was clipped by 6 bases and J by 6 bases, with 23 bases between them. Germline V gives CDR1 MDHEN, CDR2 SYDVKM. Here the CDR3 DNA reads TGTGCCAGCAGACCTCAACCGGGCCAAGGGGCGGATGGCTACACCTTC. Residues: CASRPQPGQGADGYTF.

J is TRBJ2-1 and V is TRBV2, with D unclear. The CDR3 spans 11 residues. Between the trimmed V and J ends, which lost 4 bases and 9 bases, there was a span of 7 bases. Germline V gene lookup returns CDR1 SNHLY and CDR2 FYNNEI. The CDR3 nucleotides read TGTGCCAGCAGTGGACGGGTTGAGCAGTTCTTC. Protein product: CASSGRVEQFF.

The CDR3 reads CASYGTGVYGYTF. DNA for the CDR3: TGTGCCAGCTACGGGACAGGGGTCTATGGCTACACCTTC. J is TRBJ1-2 and V is TRBV6-5; 10 nucleotides agree with TRBD1. The CDR3 covers 13 residues. V shed 8 bases, J shed 4 bases, and the junction held 4 bases outside the gene matches. Per the germline V gene, CDR1 is MNHEY and CDR2 is SVGAGI.

The J gene is TRBJ2-7, the V gene TRBV6-1; D gene uncertain. Germline values: CDR1 MNHNS, CDR2 SASEGT. Trimming left V 2 bases short and J 3 bases short, with 11 bases between. The CDR3 has 14 amino acids. CDR3 region: CASSESWANYEQYF. The CDR3, as DNA: TGTGCCAGCAGTGAATCATGGGCGAACTACGAGCAGTACTTC.

V is TRBV5-1 and J is TRBJ2-1, with 12 nucleotides matching TRBD2. Trimming removed 4 bases from V and 7 bases from J; junction bases left unmatched: 12. Germline values: CDR1 SGHRS, CDR2 YFSETQ. The CDR3 extends over 17 amino acids. CDR3 DNA sequence: TGCGCCAGCAGCGCCGGGACTAGCGGGCCCCTTTTTAATGAGCAGTTCTTC. Translation: CASSAGTSGPLFNEQFF. Full variable domain (rest looked up from reference TRBV5-1 and TRBJ2-1): KAGVTQTPRYLIKTRGQQVTLSCSPISGHRSVSWYQQTPGQGLQFLFEYFSETQRNKGNFPGRFSGRQFSNSRSEMNVSTLELGDSALYLCASSAGTSGPLFNEQFFGPGTRLTVL.

With regard to this clone: The sample holds other DNA sequences that translate to the same CDR3. This chain joins TRBV6-5 and TRBJ2-5; 8 bases are shared with TRBD1. This CDR3 is 12 amino acids long. V gave up 6 bases and J gave up 5 bases; unmatched junction bases: 2. Per the germline V gene, CDR1 is MNHEY and CDR2 is SVGAGI. DNA of the CDR3: TGTGCCAGCAGCCGACAGGGGGAGACCCAGTACTTC. This codes for CASSRQGETQYF.

V and J are TRBV5-1 and TRBJ2-5, with 11 bases that match TRBD2. This CDR3 is built from 16 residues. CDR1 SGHRS and CDR2 YFSETQ come from the germline V gene. V lost 0 bases to trimming and J lost 5 bases; unmatched junction nucleotides: 6. Here the CDR3 reads CASSLAGTSGLETQYF. The CDR3 bases are TGCGCCAGCAGCTTGGCAGGGACTAGCGGACTCGAGACCCAGTACTTC.

V usage is TRBV6-6 and J usage is TRBJ2-1; no clear D gene. This CDR3 has 15 amino acids. Germline V CDR1 and CDR2: MNHNY, SVGAGI (reference sequence). V lost 2 bases and J 6 bases, leaving 14 bases between the germline ends. The CDR3 loop reads CASSYRGPAPNEQFF. The CDR3 DNA reads as TGTGCCAGCAGTTACCGAGGCCCAGCCCCCAATGAGCAGTTCTTC.

The chain joins TRBV18 to TRBJ2-1, with 9 bases identical to TRBD1. This CDR3 is 14 amino acids long. V shed 4 bases, J shed 4 bases, and the junction held 2 bases outside the gene matches. Per the germline V gene, CDR1 is KGHSH and CDR2 is LQKENI. CDR3: CASSRGQGYNEQFF. CDR3 nucleotides: TGTGCCAGCTCACGAGGACAGGGGTACAATGAGCAGTTCTTC.

The CDR3 region is CASSSSPGQGAFGSYEQYF. Here the CDR3 DNA reads TGTGCCAGCAGCTCGTCACCGGGACAGGGGGCGTTTGGGTCCTACGAGCAGTACTTC. This chain links TRBV7-9 with TRBJ2-7, with TRBD1 matching 12 bases. J gave up 1 base and V 4 bases, and 14 bases lay outside the gene matches. The length of the CDR3 is 19 residues. The germline V gene encodes CDR1 SEHNR and CDR2 FQNEAQ (reference sequence).

About this clone: The sample contains more than one DNA sequence encoding this CDR3. The gene calls are TRBV6-1 and TRBJ2-4; 7 nucleotides align to TRBD2. Germline CDR1 MNHNS, CDR2 SASEGT. V was clipped by 8 bases and J by 4 bases; unmatched bases: 8. The CDR3 sequence is 14 residues long. The CDR3: CASLLWGGKNIQYF. The CDR3 coding sequence is TGTGCCAGCTTACTCTGGGGGGGAAAAAACATTCAGTACTTC.

The V gene is TRBV9, the J gene TRBJ2-2; TRBD2 matches 9 bases. Germline values: CDR1 SGDLS, CDR2 YYNGEE. This CDR3 is built from 16 residues. Trimming cost V 2 bases and J 8 bases; bases outside gene matches: 10. CDR3 sequence reads: CASSVGAGGPRGELFF. The CDR3 DNA reads as TGTGCCAGCAGCGTCGGCGCGGGGGGGCCAAGAGGGGAGCTGTTTTTT. The full variable domain, in which reference TRBV9 and TRBJ2-2 provide the parts outside the CDR3, is DSGVTQTPKHLITATGQRVTLRCSPRSGDLSVYWYQQSLDQGLQFLIQYYNGEERAKGNILERFSAQQFPDLHSELNLSSLELGDSALYFCASSVGAGGPRGELFFGEGSRLTVL.